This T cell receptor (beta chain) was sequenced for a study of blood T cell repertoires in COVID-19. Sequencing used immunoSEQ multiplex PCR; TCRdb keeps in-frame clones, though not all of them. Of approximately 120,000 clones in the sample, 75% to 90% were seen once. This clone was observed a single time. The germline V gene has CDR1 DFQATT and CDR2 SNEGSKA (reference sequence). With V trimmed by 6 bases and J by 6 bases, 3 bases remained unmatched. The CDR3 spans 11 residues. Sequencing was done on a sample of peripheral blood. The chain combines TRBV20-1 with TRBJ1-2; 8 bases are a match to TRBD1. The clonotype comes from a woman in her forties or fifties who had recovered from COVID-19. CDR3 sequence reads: CSARTGNGYTF. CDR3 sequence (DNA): TGCAGTGCCCGGACAGGGAATGGCTACACCTTC.